The sample holds a few counts of the clone carrying this T cell receptor (beta chain). The CDR3 totals 14 residues. V lost 7 bases and J lost 4, with 16 bases in between. TCRdb reprocessed the 5' RACE reads via MiXCR and lists one record per CDR3 protein. The sample holds about 340,000 distinct CDR3 sequences, approximately 15% seen once. The data were taken from a study of T-cell memory formation after mild COVID-19. This TCR came from a man younger than 30 who had mild COVID-19 (a few samples of this study predate the infection). Cell type and time point are not known. Sequenced input: PBMCs or a T cell subset sorted from them (not recorded which). The chain joins TRBV6-7 to TRBJ1-1; TRBD1 is a possible D gene (5 bases). TRBV6-7 is labeled an ORF, and its function is uncertain. CDR3 protein: CASTPSSGITEAFF. CDR3 DNA: TGTGCCAGCACCCCATCCTCAGGGATCACTGAAGCTTTCTTT.